The source of this T cell receptor beta chain is a study of blood T cell repertoires in COVID-19. Across the whole study: Sites in the United States, Italy and Spain provided acute and convalescent COVID-19 samples.

Losses at the gene ends were 2 bases for V and 5 bases for J; bases not matched to a gene: 11. There are 17 residues in the CDR3. Germline lookup yields CDR1 SEHNR and CDR2 FQNEAQ (reference sequence). Only one count was recorded for this clone. Sequencing was performed with immunoSEQ multiplex PCR; in TCRdb, only in-frame clones are kept and a portion is missing. This sample has tens of thousands of clones, with about 71% found just once. V usage is TRBV7-9 and J usage is TRBJ1-4, with TRBD1 identical over 7 bases. This clonotype was obtained from a woman aged 65 to 85 with acute or convalescent COVID-19. The sequenced sample consisted of peripheral blood. In DNA form, the CDR3 reads TGTGCCAGCAGCTTATGGGACAGTTCGACATCCAATGAAAAACTGTTTTTT. Encoded protein: CASSLWDSSTSNEKLFF.